The sequence of this TCR beta chain was determined in a study of chemoradiotherapy in HPV16-positive cancers. Study-level findings and limits: Candidate HPV-specific clones and E7-related TCR motifs grew in tumor during treatment. In HPV16-positive patients, HPV-responsive T-cell expansion tracked better recurrence-free survival. Only a couple of HPV16-positive patients supplied the functional HPV-specificity definition.

Assay: immunoSEQ multiplex PCR; the TCRdb copy retains only in-frame clones and omits some. The sample includes 9,900 or so clones, around 80% of them seen just once. Over chemoradiotherapy, repertoires were sampled more than once. Only one count was recorded for this clone. Its antigen is not known. The ends were cut back, 4 bases at V and 3 bases at J, with 12 bases in the middle. This CDR3 contains 14 residues. CDR1 and CDR2 from the germline V gene are SNHLY and FYNNEI. The sequencing used tumor tissue, collected from a patient who underwent chemoradiotherapy. The TCR was taken from a human donor with HPV-associated anogenital cancer. The chain has TRBV2 and TRBJ1-2, with D tentatively TRBD1 (6 bases). CDR3 DNA sequence: TGTGCCAGCAGTGTTAAGGGGGGACACTATGGCTACACCTTC. Amino acids: CASSVKGGHYGYTF.